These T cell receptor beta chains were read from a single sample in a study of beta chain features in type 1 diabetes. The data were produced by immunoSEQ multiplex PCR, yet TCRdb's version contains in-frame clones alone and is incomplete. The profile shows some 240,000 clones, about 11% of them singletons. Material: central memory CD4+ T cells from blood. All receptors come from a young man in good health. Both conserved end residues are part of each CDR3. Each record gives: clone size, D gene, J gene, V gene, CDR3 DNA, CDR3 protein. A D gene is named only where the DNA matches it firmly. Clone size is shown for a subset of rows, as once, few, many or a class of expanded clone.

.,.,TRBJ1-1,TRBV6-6,TGTGCCAGCAGTTATAGGCAGAACACTGAAGCTTTCTTT,CASSYRQNTEAFF
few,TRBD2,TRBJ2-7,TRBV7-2,TGTGCCAGCAGCCTCCGGGGGGGACTAGCGGGAGACGAGCAGTACTTC,CASSLRGGLAGDEQYF
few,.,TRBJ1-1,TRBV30,TGTGCCTGGAGTGTACAAGGGCTCCGCTGGGACACTGAAGCTTTCTTT,CAWSVQGLRWDTEAFF
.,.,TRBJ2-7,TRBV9,TGTGCCAGCAGCGTAGCTACGAGGCACCCACCCTACGAGCAGTACTTC,CASSVATRHPPYEQYF
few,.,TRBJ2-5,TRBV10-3,TGTGCCATCAGTGGACAGCGGGAGACCCAGTACTTC,CAISGQRETQYF
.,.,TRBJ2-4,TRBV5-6,TGTGCCAGCAGCTTGACTAGTTCGGTAAACATTCAGTACTTC,CASSLTSSVNIQYF
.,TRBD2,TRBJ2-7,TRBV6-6,TGTGCCAGCAGAGCACTAGCGGGAGCTTTGTACGAGCAGTACTTC,CASRALAGALYEQYF
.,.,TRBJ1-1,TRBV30,TGTGCCTGGAGTGTAACGGGGGCAAACACTGAAGCTTTCTTT,CAWSVTGANTEAFF
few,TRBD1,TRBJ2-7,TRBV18,TGTGCCAGCTCACAACAGGGGAACGAGCAGTACTTC,CASSQQGNEQYF
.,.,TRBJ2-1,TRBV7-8,TGTGCCAGCAGAACTAGACCCTCCTTCCGCAATGAGCAGTTCTTC,CASRTRPSFRNEQFF